This TCR beta chain emerged from a study of T cell repertoires in cytomegalovirus infection. The wider study: It was the public TCR beta signatures that indicated both CMV infection and matching HLA type. General observations from the study: In two of eight donors, the top clonotype was HLA-C-restricted CMV-specific. There were carriers of CMV plus the relevant HLA, and cumulative public TCR beta family frequency identified them.

The V gene lost 2 bases and the J gene lost 7 bases, with 14 bases spanning the gap. The CDR3 contains 14 residues. From germline, CDR1 is MNHNS and CDR2 SASEGT. TCRdb called the reads again in MiXCR, with one record for every CDR3 protein. This table has fewer than 200,000 distinct CDR3 sequences, roughly 20% appearing once. In this sample, this clonotype turned up many times. The antigen is not known. The sequenced material came from PBMCs. The chain joins TRBV6-1 to TRBJ1-2; no clear D. This TCR came from a human donor in good health (CMV status not recorded). Some clones in this sample may be carry-over from other donors' samples. CDR3 sequence reads: CASSESFGPSGYTF. The CDR3 DNA sequence: TGTGCCAGCAGTGAATCTTTCGGCCCGTCTGGCTACACCTTC.